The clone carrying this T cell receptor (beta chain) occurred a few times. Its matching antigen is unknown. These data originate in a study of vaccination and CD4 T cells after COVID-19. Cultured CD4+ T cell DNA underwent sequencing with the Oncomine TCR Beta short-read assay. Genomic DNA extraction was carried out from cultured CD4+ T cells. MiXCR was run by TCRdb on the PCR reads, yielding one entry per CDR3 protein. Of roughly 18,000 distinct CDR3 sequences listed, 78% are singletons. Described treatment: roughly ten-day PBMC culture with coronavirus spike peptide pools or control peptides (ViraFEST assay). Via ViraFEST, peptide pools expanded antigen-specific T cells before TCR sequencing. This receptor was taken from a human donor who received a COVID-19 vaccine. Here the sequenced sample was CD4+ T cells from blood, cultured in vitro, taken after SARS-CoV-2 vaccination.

The CDR3 loop is CSASFTSGGTDTQYF. The CDR3 DNA sequence: TGCAGTGCTAGCTTTACTAGCGGGGGTACAGATACGCAGTATTTT. This sequence joins TRBV20-1 and TRBJ2-3; 11 nucleotides match TRBD2. V lost 3 bases and J lost 3; bases outside the gene matches: 5. The V gene's germline CDR1 is DFQATT and CDR2 SNEGSKA (reference sequence). The CDR3 is 15 amino acids.